This T cell receptor (beta chain) came from a study of blood T cell repertoires in COVID-19. Study information: COVID-19 samples collected from the United States, Italy and Spain covered acute and convalescent phases.

Those enrolled, adults aged 18 to 89 years, came from roughly 23 US areas. Allocation to cohorts depended on clinical history reported by the participants. In the authors' methods: Cell counts per sample came from amplifying reference gene primers. Generated by immunoSEQ multiplex PCR, the TCRdb table keeps only in-frame clones and is missing some. That table furnishes V, J and clone size, whereas the DNA furnished D and trimming. The repertoire includes around 190,000 clones, around 80% of them detected once, and less than 20% sits in the top ten. V lost 5 bases, J lost 5 bases, and 5 bases stayed unmatched. CDR3 length: 15 amino acids. Germline values: CDR1 MDHEN, CDR2 SYDVKM.

This TCR came from a woman in her forties or fifties with acute COVID-19. The chain has TRBV28 and TRBJ2-1; the match to TRBD1 covers 11 bases. Material: PBMCs or T cells enriched from blood (not recorded which). The CDR3 here is CASSQGQGDHNEQFF. CDR3 nucleotides: TGTGCCAGCAGTCAGGGACAGGGGGACCACAATGAGCAGTTCTTC.